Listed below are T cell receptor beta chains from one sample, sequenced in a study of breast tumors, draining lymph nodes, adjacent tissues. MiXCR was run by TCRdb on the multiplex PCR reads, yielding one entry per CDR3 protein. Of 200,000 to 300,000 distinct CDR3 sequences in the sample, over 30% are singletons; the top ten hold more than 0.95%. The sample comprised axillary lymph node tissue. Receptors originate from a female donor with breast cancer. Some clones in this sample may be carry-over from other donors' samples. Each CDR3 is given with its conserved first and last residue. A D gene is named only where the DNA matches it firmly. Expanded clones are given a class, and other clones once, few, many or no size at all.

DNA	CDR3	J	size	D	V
TGTGCCAGCAGCTCTCGCTTTGCGACCCTGGCGGGGGAGCTGTTTTTT	CASSSRFATLAGELFF	TRBJ2-2	few	NA	TRBV5-6
TGTGCCAGCACCCCCCATTCAGCGGGAGGCTCCTACAATGAGCAGTTCTTC	CASTPHSAGGSYNEQFF	TRBJ2-1	NA	TRBD2	TRBV12-3/TRBV12-4
TGTGCCAGCGGACTAGCGGCACCTAACACCGGGGGGCTGTTTTTT	CASGLAAPNTGGLFF	TRBJ2-2	NA	TRBD2	TRBV10-3
TGTGCCAGCAGCCGCTTAATGGGAAGAGCGGGAGAGGTCACCGGGGAGCTGTTTTTT	CASSRLMGRAGEVTGELFF	TRBJ2-2	few	TRBD2	TRBV7-8
TGCGCCAGCAGCTTAGGTAGGCTTACCTACGAGCAGTACTTC	CASSLGRLTYEQYF	TRBJ2-7	many	NA	TRBV5-1
TGTGCCACCAGCAGAGGGGACTCTGGAAACACCATATATTTT	CATSRGDSGNTIYF	TRBJ1-3	many	NA	TRBV15
TGTGCCAGCAGGGGGAGCGGGAGTAGCTACGAGCAGTACTTC	CASRGSGSSYEQYF	TRBJ2-7	many	TRBD2	TRBV6-6
TGTGCCAGCAGCCCACAACCTAGCGTCTCTGGCACAGATACGCAGTATTTT	CASSPQPSVSGTDTQYF	TRBJ2-3	many	NA	TRBV7-6
TGTGCCAGCAGCTTGGCCTTGGGTGATGGGGAGCTGTTTTTT	CASSLALGDGELFF	TRBJ2-2	many	NA	TRBV5-6
TGCAGTGCGGCTCCGGGACTAGCGGGAAGGGGGACCCAGTACTTC	CSAAPGLAGRGTQYF	TRBJ2-5	NA	TRBD2	TRBV20-1
TGTGCCAGTAGTATTGGGGGACTAGCGGGTGGGGAGCTGTTTTTT	CASSIGGLAGGELFF	TRBJ2-2	many	TRBD2	TRBV19
TGTGCCAGCAGCTCGGCCCCCGTCGATGAGCAGTTCTTC	CASSSAPVDEQFF	TRBJ2-1	few	NA	TRBV13
TGTGCCAGCAGTCACCTCCGGGACAGGGCTGCAAACACCATATATTTT	CASSHLRDRAANTIYF	TRBJ1-3	few	TRBD1	TRBV6-5
TGCAGTGCTAGTGGGGACCCTGGGCGCAATCAGCCCCAGCATTTT	CSASGDPGRNQPQHF	TRBJ1-5	many	NA	TRBV20-1
TGTGCCAGTAGTCCCGGACACTCCTACGAGCAGTACTTC	CASSPGHSYEQYF	TRBJ2-7	many	NA	TRBV19
TGTGCCAGCAGTTACTCGCAGGAGGGGTCTGGAAACACCATATATTTT	CASSYSQEGSGNTIYF	TRBJ1-3	NA	NA	TRBV6-5
TGTGCCAGCAGCTTAGTGGCCCTTAGCGGAAACACAGATACGCAGTATTTT	CASSLVALSGNTDTQYF	TRBJ2-3	many	NA	TRBV7-6
TGTGCCAGCAGTCACAACAAGCCCCAGTACTTC	CASSHNKPQYF	TRBJ2-5	few	NA	TRBV28
TGTGCCAGTAATCCTGGTCGCAATCAGCCCCAGCATTTT	CASNPGRNQPQHF	TRBJ1-5	many	NA	TRBV19
TGTGCCAGCAGCTTGTTACAGGCCACCTACGAGCAGTACTTC	CASSLLQATYEQYF	TRBJ2-7	NA	NA	TRBV5-4